Below, 20 T cell receptor beta chains from the same sample are listed, as sequenced in a study of T cells in tuberculosis. Thawed, overnight-rested PBMC were stained with GMM-loaded CD1B tetramer, viability dye and anti-CD3, then sorted. The CD1B tetramers carried C32 glucose monomycolate purified from Rhodococcus equi. Profiled with immunoSEQ multiplex PCR; TCRdb holds only in-frame clones, not every one. This sample has 50,000 or so clones, with approximately 85% found just once. The sequenced sample consisted of CD1b-GMM tetramer-negative cells sorted from PBMCs. Receptors originate from an adult woman with latent tuberculosis.

V usage is TRBV19 and J usage is TRBJ1-2; the D gene is possibly TRBD1 (6 bases). Trimming took 1 base from V and 6 from J, leaving 15 bases between them. Germline V gene lookup returns CDR1 LNHDA and CDR2 SQIVND (reference sequence). The CDR3 is made up of 15 amino acids. The CDR3 nucleotides read TGTGCCAGTAGTATAGGCCCCGGACAGTTCGATGGCTACACCTTC. Its protein product is CASSIGPGQFDGYTF.

CDR3 region: CAIVVGNEQFF. The CDR3 coding sequence is TGTGCCATCGTAGTTGGCAATGAGCAGTTCTTC. J is TRBJ2-1 and V is TRBV27; no clear D gene. The germline V gene encodes CDR1 MNHEY and CDR2 SMNVEV (reference sequence). Trimming shortened V by 10 bases and J by 6 bases, and 10 bases separated the two germline ends. This CDR3 has 11 residues.

J is TRBJ1-2 and V is TRBV28, with 8 bases aligning to TRBD1. The germline V gene encodes CDR1 MDHEN and CDR2 SYDVKM. The CDR3 sequence is 17 residues long. V lost 5 bases to trimming and J lost 4 bases; unmatched junction nucleotides: 15. Here the CDR3 reads CASSPPSGQGGIYGYTF. The CDR3 DNA reads as TGTGCCAGCAGTCCACCATCCGGACAGGGAGGTATCTATGGCTACACCTTC.

This chain connects TRBV10-3 to TRBJ2-7; maybe TRBD2 (6 bases). Trimming took off 7 bases at V and 1 base at J, with 20 bases between the two ends. In germline, CDR1 is ENHRY, CDR2 SYGVKD. The CDR3 runs to 16 residues. The CDR3 DNA reads as TGTGCCATCAAGGGACCCGTGGGGGGTGATTCCTACGAGCAGTACTTC. It translates to CAIKGPVGGDSYEQYF.

This clone appeared a few times. The limits of the CDR3 on the DNA are not certain, so only TCRdb's listed CDR3 is given. The chain has TRBV6-6 and TRBJ2-7; the table's D call TRBD1 went unverified against the DNA. The CDR3 is 11 amino acids long, termini counted. Looked up from germline, CDR1 is MNHNY and CDR2 is SVGAGI (reference sequence). The CDR3 loop is CASSFGQGIHF.

V gene TRBV7-1 combines with J gene TRBJ2-6; perhaps TRBD1 as D (6 bases). TRBV7-1 is noted as an ORF with a role that remains uncertain. The CDR3 is 19 amino acids. V was cut by 5 bases and J by 5 bases, with 25 bases left in between. The CDR3 protein is CASSDASHEGQSRANVLTF. The CDR3 bases are TGTGCCAGCAGCGATGCGAGTCACGAGGGACAAAGTCGGGCCAACGTCCTGACTTTC.

The chain joins TRBV1 to TRBJ2-7; the DNA was not compared with TRBD2, the D call given in the table. TRBV1 is a pseudogene segment. This CDR3 spans 17 amino acids. CDR3 nucleotides: TGCACCAGCAGCCAAGTTACTACCTTCCGGGGAACCCTCGAGCAGTACTTC. This codes for CTSSQVTTFRGTLEQYF.

This clone has only one observation. The rearrangement joins TRBV13 to TRBJ2-1; maybe TRBD2 (5 bases). Trimming removed 5 bases from V and 9 bases from J, with 23 bases in between. The CDR3 is made up of 16 amino acids. The germline V gene has CDR1 PRHDT and CDR2 FYEKMQ (reference sequence). The CDR3 spells CASSAPGVKGHSEQFF. In DNA form, the CDR3 reads TGTGCCAGCAGCGCCCCCGGGGTCAAGGGCCACAGTGAGCAGTTCTTC.

The rearrangement joins TRBV29-1 to TRBJ1-5; maybe TRBD1 (5 bases). In germline, CDR1 is SQVTM, CDR2 ANQGSEA. Trimming cost V 4 bases and J 5 bases, with 12 bases left between them. CDR3 length equals 13 residues. CDR3: CSVVPGQDQPQHF. The CDR3 DNA follows: TGCAGCGTTGTACCAGGGCAGGATCAGCCCCAGCATTTT.

On this clone itself: The same CDR3 is also encoded by other DNA sequences in this sample. The chain employs TRBV27 and TRBJ2-5, with D possibly being TRBD2 (6 bases). The J call is doubtful: the DNA matches TRBJ2-7 better. The CDR3 sequence is 14 residues long. The germline CDR1 and CDR2 sequences are MNHEY and SMNVEV (reference sequence). The CDR3 nucleotides are TGTGCCAGCAGTTTCGGGGGAAGCTCCTACGAGCAGTACTTC. This gives the protein CASSFGGSSYEQYF.

The chain couples TRBV9 to TRBJ1-6; no reliable D call. This CDR3 spans 16 amino acids. V lost 2 bases to trimming and J lost 0 bases, with 9 bases between them. Germline V gene data show CDR1 as SGDLS and CDR2 as YYNGEE. The CDR3 region has the DNA TGTGCCAGCAGCGTGTCTGTGAGCTCCTATAATTCACCCCTCCACTTT. It codes for CASSVSVSSYNSPLHF.

This chain uses TRBV9 with TRBJ2-1; D possibly corresponds to TRBD1 (6 bases). The CDR3 has 11 amino acids. V lost 3 bases, J lost 10 bases, and 8 bases lay in between. Germline V lookup: CDR1 SGDLS, CDR2 YYNGEE. In DNA form, the CDR3 reads TGTGCCAGCAGCGAGGGGGACGAGCAGTTCTTC. Translating gives CASSEGDEQFF.

V gene TRBV6-1 combines with J gene TRBJ1-5, with D possibly matching TRBD1 (5 bases). The CDR3 length is 14 residues. Germline values: CDR1 MNHNS, CDR2 SASEGT. V shed 3 bases and J shed 9 bases, with 15 bases lying between them. Written as DNA, the CDR3 is TGTGCCAGCAGTGAGCGGGACCCCATTTGGCCCCAGCATTTT. It specifies CASSERDPIWPQHF.

The chain's CDR3 is CASSVAGTGVNYGYTF. CDR3 coding DNA: TGTGCCAGCAGCGTAGCCGGGACAGGGGTAAACTATGGCTACACCTTC. The chain has TRBV9 and TRBJ1-2; 10 bases are a match to TRBD1. CDR3 size: 16 residues. Germline CDR1 SGDLS, CDR2 YYNGEE. V gave up 0 bases and J gave up 2 bases; unmatched junction bases: 4.

The chain employs TRBV27 and TRBJ2-1; 11 nucleotides line up with TRBD2. This CDR3 spans 17 amino acids. Germline-derived CDR1 and CDR2 are MNHEY and SMNVEV (reference sequence). V lost 0 bases and J lost 8; bases outside the gene matches: 9. CDR3 region: CASSLSYSGRGIDEQFF. The CDR3 region has the DNA TGTGCCAGCAGTTTATCCTATAGCGGGAGGGGGATAGATGAGCAGTTCTTC.

This chain connects TRBV5-4 to TRBJ2-7, with 8 bases aligning to TRBD1. The CDR3 length is 12 residues. The trim removed 3 bases at V and 5 bases at J, leaving 1 base unmatched. Germline V lookup: CDR1 SGHNT, CDR2 YYREEE (reference sequence). This CDR3 is CASSWTGNEQYF. The CDR3 DNA is TGTGCCAGCAGCTGGACAGGGAACGAGCAGTACTTC. The whole variable domain, remainder taken from reference TRBV5-4 and TRBJ2-7, is ETGVTQSPTHLIKTRGQQVTLRCSSQSGHNTVSWYQQALGQGPQFIFQYYREEENGRGNFPPRFSGLQFPNYSSELNVNALELDDSALYLCASSWTGNEQYFGPGTRLTVT.

The count of this clone is one. This rearrangement joins TRBV27 to TRBJ2-4; TRBD1 might be the D (5 bases). Looked up from germline, CDR1 is MNHEY and CDR2 is SMNVEV (reference sequence). The CDR3 extends over 18 amino acids. V lost 2 bases and J 0 bases, leaving 17 bases between the germline ends. The CDR3 protein is CASSLQTPRVLAKNIQYF. In DNA form, the CDR3 reads TGTGCCAGCAGTTTACAAACGCCCAGGGTTCTAGCCAAAAACATTCAGTACTTC.

The chain employs TRBV10-3 and TRBJ1-3; TRBD1 matches at 7 bases. This CDR3 contains 12 residues. V shed 8 bases and J 7 bases; nucleotides not matched to a gene: 5. CDR1 and CDR2 from the germline V gene are ENHRY and SYGVKD. The CDR3 loop is CAIRTGGNTIYF. The DNA of the CDR3 is TGTGCCATCCGGACAGGAGGGAACACCATATATTTT.

The V call is TRBV14, the J call TRBJ2-3, with D perhaps matching TRBD2 (6 bases). CDR1 SGHDN and CDR2 FVKESK come from the germline V gene. The CDR3 sequence is 15 residues long. Trimming removed 3 bases at V and 0 bases at J, with 10 bases between. CDR3 loop: CASSHTSGSTDTQYF. In DNA, the CDR3 is TGTGCCAGCAGCCATACAAGCGGGAGCACAGATACGCAGTATTTT. The variable domain in full, completed from reference TRBV14 and TRBJ2-3, reads EAGVTQFPSHSVIEKGQTVTLRCDPISGHDNLYWYRRVMGKEIKFLLHFVKESKQDESGMPNNRFLAERTGGTYSTLKVQPAELEDSGVYFCASSHTSGSTDTQYFGPGTRLTVL.

The chain employs TRBV29-1 and TRBJ2-3, with TRBD1 matching over 8 bases. The J segment lost 4 bases and the V segment lost 2 bases, leaving 11 bases of the junction unmatched. The CDR3 spans 16 residues. Germline V lookup: CDR1 SQVTM, CDR2 ANQGSEA. CDR3 sequence: CSVEPYRGRDADTQYF. For the CDR3, the DNA is TGCAGCGTTGAACCCTACAGGGGGAGAGACGCAGATACGCAGTATTTT.